This TCR beta chain was documented in a study of STAT5B mutations in CD4+ large granular lymphocyte leukemia. Assay used: immunoSEQ multiplex PCR; TCRdb lists only in-frame clones, some missing. The table lists 20,000 to 25,000 clones, about four fifths of them singletons, with 8.6% in the top ten. The germline V gene has CDR1 MNHEY and CDR2 SVGAGI. With 6 bases clipped from V and 2 bases from J, the junction kept 2 bases outside the gene matches. CDR3 size: 13 residues. The gene calls are TRBV6-5 and TRBJ1-2, with 8 bases fitting TRBD1. The clonotype originates from a human donor in good health. Sequenced input: CD4+ T cells from blood buffy coats. CDR3 nucleotide sequence: TGTGCCAGCAGCCGGGACAGGAACTATGGCTACACCTTC. It is translated as CASSRDRNYGYTF.